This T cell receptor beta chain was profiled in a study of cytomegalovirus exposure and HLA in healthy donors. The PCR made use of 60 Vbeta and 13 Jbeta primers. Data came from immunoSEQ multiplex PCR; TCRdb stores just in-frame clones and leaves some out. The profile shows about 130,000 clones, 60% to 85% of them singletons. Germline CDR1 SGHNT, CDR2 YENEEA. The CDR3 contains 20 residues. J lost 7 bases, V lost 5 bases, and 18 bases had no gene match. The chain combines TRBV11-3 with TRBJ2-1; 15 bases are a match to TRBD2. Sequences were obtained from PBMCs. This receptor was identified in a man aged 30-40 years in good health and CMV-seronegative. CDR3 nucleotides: TGTGCCAGCAGCCCTACCCTAGGGACTAGCGGGAGGAAATCAGGGAATGAGCAGTTCTTC. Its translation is CASSPTLGTSGRKSGNEQFF.